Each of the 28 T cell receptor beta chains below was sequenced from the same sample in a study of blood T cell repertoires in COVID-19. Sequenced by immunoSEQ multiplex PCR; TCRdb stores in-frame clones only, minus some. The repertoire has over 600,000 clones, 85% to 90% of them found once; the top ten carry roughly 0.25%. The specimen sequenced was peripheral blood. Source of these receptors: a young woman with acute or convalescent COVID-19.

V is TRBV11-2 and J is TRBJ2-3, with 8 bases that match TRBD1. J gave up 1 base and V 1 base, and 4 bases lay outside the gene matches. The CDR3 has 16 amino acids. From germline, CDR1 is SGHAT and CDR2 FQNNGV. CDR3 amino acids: CASSLGMDRGTDTQYF. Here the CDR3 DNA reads TGTGCCAGCAGCTTAGGGATGGACAGGGGCACAGATACGCAGTATTTT.

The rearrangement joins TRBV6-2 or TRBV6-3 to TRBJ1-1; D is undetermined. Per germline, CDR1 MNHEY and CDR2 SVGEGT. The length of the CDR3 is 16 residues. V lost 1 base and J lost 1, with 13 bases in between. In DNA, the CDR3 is TGTGCCAGCAGTTACTGGGGAGGATACTCGAACACTGAAGCTTTCTTT. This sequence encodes CASSYWGGYSNTEAFF.

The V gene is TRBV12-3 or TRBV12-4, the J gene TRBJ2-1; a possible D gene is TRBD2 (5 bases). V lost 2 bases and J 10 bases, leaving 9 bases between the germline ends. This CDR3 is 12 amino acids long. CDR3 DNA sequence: TGTGCCAGCAGTTTACGCCCTAGCGAGCAGTTCTTC. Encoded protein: CASSLRPSEQFF.

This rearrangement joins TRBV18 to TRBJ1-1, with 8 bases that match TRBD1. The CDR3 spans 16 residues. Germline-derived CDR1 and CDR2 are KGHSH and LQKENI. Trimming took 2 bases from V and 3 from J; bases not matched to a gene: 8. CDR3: CASSPETGVAYTEAFF. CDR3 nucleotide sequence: TGTGCCAGCTCACCAGAGACAGGGGTAGCGTACACTGAAGCTTTCTTT.

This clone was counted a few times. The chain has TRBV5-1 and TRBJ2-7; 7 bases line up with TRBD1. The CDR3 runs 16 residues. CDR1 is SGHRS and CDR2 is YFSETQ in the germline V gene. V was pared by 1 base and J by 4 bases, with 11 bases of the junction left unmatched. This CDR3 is CASSLRGGAPMYEQYF. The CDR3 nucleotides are TGCGCCAGCAGCTTGAGAGGGGGCGCCCCTATGTACGAGCAGTACTTC.

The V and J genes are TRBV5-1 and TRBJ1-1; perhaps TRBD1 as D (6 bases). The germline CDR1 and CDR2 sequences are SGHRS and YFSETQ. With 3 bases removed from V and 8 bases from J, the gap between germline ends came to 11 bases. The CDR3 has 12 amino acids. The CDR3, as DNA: TGCGCCAGCAGCTCCCACAGGGACGAAGCTTTCTTT. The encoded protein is CASSSHRDEAFF.

The CDR3 DNA follows: TGTGCCAGCCTGACAGGAGGCTATGGCTACACCTTC. Translated, it gives CASLTGGYGYTF. The chain uses TRBV12-3 or TRBV12-4 and TRBJ1-2; maybe TRBD1 (6 bases). This CDR3 contains 12 residues. Trimming took off 8 bases at V and 4 bases at J, with 11 bases between the two ends.

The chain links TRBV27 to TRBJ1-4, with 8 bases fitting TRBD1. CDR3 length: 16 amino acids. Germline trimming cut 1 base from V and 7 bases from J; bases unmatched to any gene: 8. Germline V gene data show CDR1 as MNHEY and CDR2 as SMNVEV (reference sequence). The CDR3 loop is CASSLWTTGEGEKLFF. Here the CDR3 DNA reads TGTGCCAGCAGTTTATGGACGACAGGGGAAGGTGAAAAACTGTTTTTT.

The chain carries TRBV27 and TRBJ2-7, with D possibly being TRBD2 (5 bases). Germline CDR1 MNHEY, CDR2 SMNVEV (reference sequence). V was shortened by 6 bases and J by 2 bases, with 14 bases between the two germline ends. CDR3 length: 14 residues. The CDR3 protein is CASRRTSSTYEQYF. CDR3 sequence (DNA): TGTGCCAGCAGACGGACTTCCTCAACCTACGAGCAGTACTTC.

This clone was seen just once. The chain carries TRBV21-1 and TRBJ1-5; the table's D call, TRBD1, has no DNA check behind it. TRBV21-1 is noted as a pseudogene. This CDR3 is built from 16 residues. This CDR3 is CASSLQWTGEGQPQHF. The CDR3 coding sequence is TGTGCCAGCAGCCTACAGTGGACAGGCGAGGGGCAGCCCCAGCATTTT.

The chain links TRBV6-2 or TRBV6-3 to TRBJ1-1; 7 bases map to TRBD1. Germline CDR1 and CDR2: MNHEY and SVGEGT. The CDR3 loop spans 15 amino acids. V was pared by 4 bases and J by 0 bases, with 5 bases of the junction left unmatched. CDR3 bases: TGTGCCAGCAGTTTCCGGGACAGCCTGAACACTGAAGCTTTCTTT. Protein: CASSFRDSLNTEAFF.

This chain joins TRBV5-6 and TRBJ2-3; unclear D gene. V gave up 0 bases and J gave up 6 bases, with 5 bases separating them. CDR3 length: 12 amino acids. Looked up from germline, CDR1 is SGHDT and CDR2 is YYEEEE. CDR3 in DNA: TGTGCCAGCAGCTTGGGGCGGGATACGCAGTATTTT. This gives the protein CASSLGRDTQYF.

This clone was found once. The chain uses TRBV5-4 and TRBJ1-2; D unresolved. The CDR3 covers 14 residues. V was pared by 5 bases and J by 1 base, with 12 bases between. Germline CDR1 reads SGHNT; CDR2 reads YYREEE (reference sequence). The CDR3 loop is CASSSPNSNYGYTF. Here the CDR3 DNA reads TGTGCCAGCAGTTCGCCGAATAGTAACTATGGCTACACCTTC.

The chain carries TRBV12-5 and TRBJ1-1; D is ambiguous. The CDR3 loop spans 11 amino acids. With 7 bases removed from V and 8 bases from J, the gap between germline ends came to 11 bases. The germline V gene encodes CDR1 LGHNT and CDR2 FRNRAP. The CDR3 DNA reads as TGTGCTAGTGCCCCCGGGATAGAAGCTTTCTTT. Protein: CASAPGIEAFF.

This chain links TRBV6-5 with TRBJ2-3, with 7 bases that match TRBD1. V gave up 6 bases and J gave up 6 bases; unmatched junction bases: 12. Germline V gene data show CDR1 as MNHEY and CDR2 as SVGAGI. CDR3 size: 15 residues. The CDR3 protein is CASSPRGQKEDTQYF. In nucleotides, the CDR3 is TGTGCCAGCAGCCCCAGGGGACAGAAAGAGGATACGCAGTATTTT.

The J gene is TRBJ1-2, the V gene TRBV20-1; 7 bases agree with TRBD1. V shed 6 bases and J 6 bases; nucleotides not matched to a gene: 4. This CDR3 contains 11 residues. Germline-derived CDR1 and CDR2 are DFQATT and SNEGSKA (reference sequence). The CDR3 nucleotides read TGCAGTGCCCAGGGGGTCCATGGCTACACCTTC. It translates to CSAQGVHGYTF.

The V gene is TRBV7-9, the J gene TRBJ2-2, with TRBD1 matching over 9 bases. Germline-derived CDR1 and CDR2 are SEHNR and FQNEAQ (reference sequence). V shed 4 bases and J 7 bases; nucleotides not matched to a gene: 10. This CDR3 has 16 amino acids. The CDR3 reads CASSSGGQGSFGELFF. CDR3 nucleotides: TGTGCCAGCAGCTCCGGTGGACAGGGGTCTTTCGGGGAGCTGTTTTTT.

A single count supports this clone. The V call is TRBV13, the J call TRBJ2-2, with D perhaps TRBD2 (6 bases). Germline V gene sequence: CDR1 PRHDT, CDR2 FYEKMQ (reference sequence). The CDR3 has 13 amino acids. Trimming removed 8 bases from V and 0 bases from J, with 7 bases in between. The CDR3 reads CASGGTNTGELFF. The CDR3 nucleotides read TGTGCCAGCGGGGGGACGAACACCGGGGAGCTGTTTTTT. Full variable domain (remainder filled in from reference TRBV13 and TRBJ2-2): AAGVIQSPRHLIKEKRETATLKCYPIPRHDTVYWYQQGPGQDPQFLISFYEKMQSDKGSIPDRFSAQQFSDYHSELNMSSLELGDSALYFCASGGTNTGELFFGEGSRLTVL.

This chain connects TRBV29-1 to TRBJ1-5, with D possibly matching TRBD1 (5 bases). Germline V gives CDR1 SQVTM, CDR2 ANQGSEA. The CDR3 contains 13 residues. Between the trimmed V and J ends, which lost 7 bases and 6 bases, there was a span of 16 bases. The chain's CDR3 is CSARQGVSQPQHF. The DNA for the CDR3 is TGCAGCGCACGACAAGGGGTTAGTCAGCCCCAGCATTTT.

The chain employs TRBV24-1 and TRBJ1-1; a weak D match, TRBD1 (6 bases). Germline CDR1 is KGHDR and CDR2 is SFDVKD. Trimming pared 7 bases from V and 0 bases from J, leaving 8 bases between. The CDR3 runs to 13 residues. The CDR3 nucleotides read TGTGCCACCAGGGGACACATGAACACTGAAGCTTTCTTT. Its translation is CATRGHMNTEAFF.

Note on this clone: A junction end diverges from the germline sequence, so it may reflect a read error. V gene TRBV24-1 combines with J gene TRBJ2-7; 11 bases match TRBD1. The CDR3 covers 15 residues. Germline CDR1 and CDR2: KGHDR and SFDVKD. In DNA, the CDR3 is TGTGCCACCAGTGGAACTGGGACAGGGGGATCTGTGAAAAACTTC. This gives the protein CATSGTGTGGSVKNF.

The CDR3 region is CASSAGSGVIEETQYF. In DNA, the CDR3 is TGTGCCAGTAGTGCCGGTAGCGGGGTGATAGAGGAGACCCAGTACTTC. This rearrangement joins TRBV19 to TRBJ2-5, with 8 bases aligning to TRBD2. CDR1 and CDR2 from the germline V gene are LNHDA and SQIVND (reference sequence). This CDR3 contains 16 residues. Trimming cost V 5 bases and J 5 bases; bases outside gene matches: 13.

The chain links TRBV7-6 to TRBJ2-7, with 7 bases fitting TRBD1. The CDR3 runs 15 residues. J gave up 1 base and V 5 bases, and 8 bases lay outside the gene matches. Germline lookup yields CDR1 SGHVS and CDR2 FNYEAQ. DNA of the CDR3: TGTGCCAGCAGCCCTTACAGGGGATCTTCCTACGAGCAGTACTTC. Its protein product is CASSPYRGSSYEQYF.

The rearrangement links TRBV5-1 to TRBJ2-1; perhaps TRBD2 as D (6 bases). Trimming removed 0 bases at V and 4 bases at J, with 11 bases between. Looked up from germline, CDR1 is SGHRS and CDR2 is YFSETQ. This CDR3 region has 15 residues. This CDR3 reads CASSLVLATYNEQFF. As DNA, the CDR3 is TGCGCCAGCAGCTTGGTACTAGCCACATACAATGAGCAGTTCTTC.

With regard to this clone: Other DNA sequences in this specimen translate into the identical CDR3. As DNA, the CDR3 is TGTGCCAGCAGTTTCTCGGGTAATGAGCAGTTCTTC. Its protein product is CASSFSGNEQFF. This chain uses TRBV12-3 or TRBV12-4 with TRBJ2-1; no definite D call. The length of the CDR3 is 12 residues. Trimming removed 3 bases at V and 7 bases at J, with 7 bases between.

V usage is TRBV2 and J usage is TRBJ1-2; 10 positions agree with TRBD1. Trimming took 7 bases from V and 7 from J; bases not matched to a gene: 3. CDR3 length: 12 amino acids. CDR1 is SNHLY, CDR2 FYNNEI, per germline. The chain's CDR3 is CASTGDRGGYTF. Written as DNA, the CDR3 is TGTGCCAGCACCGGGGACAGGGGTGGCTACACCTTC.

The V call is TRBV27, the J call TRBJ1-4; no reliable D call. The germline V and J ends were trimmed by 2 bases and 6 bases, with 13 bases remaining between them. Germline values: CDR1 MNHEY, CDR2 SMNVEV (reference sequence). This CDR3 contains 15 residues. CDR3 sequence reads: CASSLQTGLDEKLFF. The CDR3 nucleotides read TGTGCCAGCAGTTTACAGACGGGGTTGGATGAAAAACTGTTTTTT.

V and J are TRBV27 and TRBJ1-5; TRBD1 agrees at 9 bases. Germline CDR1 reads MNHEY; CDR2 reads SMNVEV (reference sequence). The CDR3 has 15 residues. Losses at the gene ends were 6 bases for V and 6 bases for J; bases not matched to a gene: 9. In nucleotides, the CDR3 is TGTGCCAGCAGAACCTTACAGGGGGCGAGTCAGCCCCAGCATTTT. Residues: CASRTLQGASQPQHF.